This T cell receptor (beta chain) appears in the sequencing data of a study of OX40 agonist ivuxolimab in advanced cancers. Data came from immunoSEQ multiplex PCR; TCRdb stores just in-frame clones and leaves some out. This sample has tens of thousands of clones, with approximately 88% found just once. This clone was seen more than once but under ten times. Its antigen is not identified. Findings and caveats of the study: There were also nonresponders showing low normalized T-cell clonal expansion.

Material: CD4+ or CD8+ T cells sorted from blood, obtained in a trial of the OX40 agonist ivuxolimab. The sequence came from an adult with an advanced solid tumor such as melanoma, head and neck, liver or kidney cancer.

CDR3 DNA sequence: TGTGCCTGGAGTTTCGCGCGGAGCCACAATCAGCCCCAGCATTTT. Translating gives CAWSFARSHNQPQHF. The chain links TRBV30 to TRBJ1-5; D unresolved. The V gene lost 2 bases and the J gene lost 3 bases, with 14 bases spanning the gap. The CDR3 extends over 15 amino acids. Germline V gives CDR1 GTSNPN, CDR2 SVGIG (reference sequence).